One and the same sample provided the 26 T cell receptor beta chains below, sequenced in a study of cytomegalovirus exposure and HLA in healthy donors. The PCR made use of 60 Vbeta and 13 Jbeta primers. Measured with immunoSEQ multiplex PCR; TCRdb has only the in-frame clones, and not every one. The sample includes about 140,000 clones, 70% to 85% of them seen just once. Sequencing was carried out using PBMCs. The receptors shown here come from an older woman in good health and CMV-seropositive.

The rearrangement links TRBV27 to TRBJ2-3, with TRBD1 identical over 10 bases. From germline, CDR1 is MNHEY and CDR2 SMNVEV (reference sequence). V dropped 2 bases and J dropped 3; count of bases not matched to a gene: 2. CDR3 length: 15 residues. The CDR3 protein is CASSLRQGATDTQYF. DNA of the CDR3: TGTGCCAGCAGTTTAAGACAGGGGGCTACAGATACGCAGTATTTT.

J is TRBJ2-3 and V is TRBV30; 10 bases agree with TRBD2. The CDR3 is made up of 15 amino acids. V was pared by 6 bases and J by 1 base, with 7 bases of the junction left unmatched. Germline CDR1 is GTSNPN and CDR2 is SVGIG (reference sequence). This chain's CDR3 is CACLRGTSGTDTQYF. In DNA, the CDR3 is TGTGCCTGTCTTAGGGGGACTAGCGGCACAGATACGCAGTATTTT.

The genes are TRBV28 and TRBJ2-5; D unclear. The CDR3 is made up of 12 amino acids. Germline CDR1 is MDHEN and CDR2 is SYDVKM. Trimming took 5 bases from V and 4 from J, leaving 8 bases between them. CDR3 region: CASSPPSETQYF. CDR3 bases: TGTGCCAGCAGTCCCCCATCAGAGACCCAGTACTTC.

This clone was picked up a small number of times. This chain joins TRBV19 and TRBJ2-1; D is ambiguous. The CDR3 is made up of 13 amino acids. V was cut by 4 bases and J by 5 bases, with 9 bases left in between. Germline CDR1 LNHDA, CDR2 SQIVND (reference sequence). DNA of the CDR3: TGTGCCAGTAGTACGCACAGAGACAATGAGCAGTTCTTC. It encodes CASSTHRDNEQFF.

This clone was found once. The chain has TRBV11-2 and TRBJ2-7; 11 bases align to TRBD2. CDR1 SGHAT and CDR2 FQNNGV come from the germline V gene. With 1 base clipped from V and 4 bases from J, the junction kept 3 bases outside the gene matches. This CDR3 spans 15 amino acids. In DNA form, the CDR3 reads TGTGCCAGCAGCTTAGTTCTAGCGGGAGGTTACGAGCAGTACTTC. It specifies CASSLVLAGGYEQYF.

The genes are TRBV7-9 and TRBJ2-7; 7 bases are a match to TRBD1. V gave up 5 bases and J gave up 3 bases; unmatched junction bases: 7. Per the germline V gene, CDR1 is SEHNR and CDR2 is FQNEAQ (reference sequence). The CDR3 is made up of 14 amino acids. The DNA for the CDR3 is TGTGCCAGCAGCCCAGGGACAGTCAACTACGAGCAGTACTTC. Translating it yields CASSPGTVNYEQYF.

On this clone: The junction does not match germline at one end; this may be a read error. The rearrangement joins TRBV5-1 to TRBJ1-1; D possibly corresponds to TRBD1 (5 bases). CDR1 is SGHRS and CDR2 is YFSETQ in the germline V gene. The CDR3 loop spans 15 amino acids. CDR3 residues: CASRGIRGRAAEASF. The CDR3 DNA sequence: TGCGCCAGCAGGGGTATTCGAGGCAGGGCGGCTGAAGCTTCCTTT.

The chain has TRBV7-9 and TRBJ2-5, with 7 bases lining up with TRBD1. The CDR3 has 15 amino acids. CDR1 and CDR2 from the germline V gene are SEHNR and FQNEAQ (reference sequence). V lost 4 bases and J lost 4; bases outside the gene matches: 9. The CDR3 nucleotides are TGTGCCAGCAGCTCCCGACAGGGCGGATCAGAGACCCAGTACTTC. Its protein product is CASSSRQGGSETQYF.

The chain is built from TRBV5-1 and TRBJ1-4; no firm D call. The germline V gene has CDR1 SGHRS and CDR2 YFSETQ. V gave up 4 bases and J gave up 7 bases, with 17 bases separating them. The CDR3 is made up of 15 amino acids. Here the CDR3 reads CASSPGLHTPEKLFF. CDR3 DNA: TGCGCCAGCAGCCCCGGACTTCATACCCCTGAAAAACTGTTTTTT.

V and J are TRBV28 and TRBJ2-7; possibly TRBD1 for D (5 bases). The length of the CDR3 is 12 residues. V lost 7 bases and J lost 7, with 14 bases in between. In germline, CDR1 is MDHEN, CDR2 SYDVKM. As DNA, the CDR3 is TGTGCCAGCAAAGCAGGGCAGGGAGAGCAGTACTTC. Translating it yields CASKAGQGEQYF.

This chain uses TRBV7-9 with TRBJ1-5; 9 nucleotides align to TRBD1. Germline V gene sequence: CDR1 SEHNR, CDR2 FQNEAQ (reference sequence). The V segment lost 5 bases and the J segment 7 bases; nucleotides outside the gene matches: 9. This CDR3 is built from 15 residues. The CDR3 DNA follows: TGTGCCAGCAGCCCGGGGACAGGGAGAGGACAGCCCCAGCATTTT. It specifies CASSPGTGRGQPQHF.

The chain links TRBV30 to TRBJ2-5; D is perhaps TRBD2 (6 bases). The V gene lost 1 base and the J gene lost 11 bases, with 14 bases spanning the gap. Germline V gene sequence: CDR1 GTSNPN, CDR2 SVGIG (reference sequence). This CDR3 contains 12 residues. The CDR3 sequence is CAWSDRDWGQYF. The CDR3 coding sequence is TGTGCCTGGAGTGACCGGGACTGGGGACAGTACTTC.

V usage is TRBV30 and J usage is TRBJ2-5, with D perhaps TRBD1 (5 bases). With the DNA end fitting TRBJ2-7 better, the J assignment may be wrong. The CDR3 is 13 residues long. CDR1 is GTSNPN, CDR2 SVGIG, per germline (reference sequence). CDR3 in amino acids: CAWKGRAQYEQYF. The CDR3 DNA sequence: TGTGCCTGGAAGGGCAGGGCGCAGTACGAGCAGTACTTC.

The chain couples TRBV4-1 to TRBJ2-1; 13 nucleotides match TRBD2. V lost 3 bases, J lost 10 bases, and 6 bases stayed unmatched. This CDR3 has 15 residues. Germline V gene sequence: CDR1 MGHRA, CDR2 YSYEKL. CDR3 bases: TGCGCCAGCAGCCAGGTTATGACTAGCGGGAGGGAGCAGTTCTTC. Protein product: CASSQVMTSGREQFF.

The J gene is TRBJ2-5, the V gene TRBV29-1; D not resolved. The V end was cut by 5 bases, the J end by 5 bases, with 3 bases between. This CDR3 spans 9 amino acids. CDR1 and CDR2 (germline): SQVTM, ANQGSEA. The CDR3, as DNA: TGCAGCGTTTCGGAGACCCAGTACTTC. Translation gives CSVSETQYF. The entire variable domain, with the rest obtained from reference TRBV29-1 and TRBJ2-5, is as follows: SAVISQKPSRDICQRGTSLTIQCQVDSQVTMMFWYRQQPGQSLTLIATANQGSEATYESGFVIDKFPISRPNLTFSTLTVSNMSPEDSSIYLCSVSETQYFGPGTRLLVL.

The V and J genes are TRBV4-3 and TRBJ2-7, with 9 bases matching TRBD1. The CDR3 totals 15 residues. The J segment lost 7 bases and the V segment lost 1 base, leaving 8 bases of the junction unmatched. Germline assignment: CDR1 LGHNA and CDR2 YSLEER. The CDR3 loop is CASSQVPGQGWEQYF. The DNA for the CDR3 is TGCGCCAGCAGCCAAGTCCCGGGACAGGGATGGGAGCAGTACTTC.

The chain is built from TRBV7-3 and TRBJ2-5; TRBD2 matches 11 bases. The CDR3 runs 14 residues. J was trimmed by 4 bases and V by 5 bases; bases with no gene match: 3. Germline V gene lookup returns CDR1 SGHTA and CDR2 FQGTGA. CDR3 sequence reads: CASSQLAGVETQYF. The CDR3 bases are TGTGCCAGCAGCCAACTAGCGGGAGTAGAGACCCAGTACTTC.

The rearrangement links TRBV2 to TRBJ2-3; 14 bases are shared with TRBD2. V was pared by 5 bases and J by 1 base, with 11 bases of the junction left unmatched. This CDR3 is built from 19 residues. Germline lookup yields CDR1 SNHLY and CDR2 FYNNEI. For the CDR3, the DNA is TGTGCCAGCAGTCCGCCGGGACTAGCGGGAGAGATGGGCACAGATACGCAGTATTTT. Protein: CASSPPGLAGEMGTDTQYF. Using reference TRBV2 and TRBJ2-3 for the parts outside the CDR3, the full variable domain is EPEVTQTPSHQVTQMGQEVILRCVPISNHLYFYWYRQILGQKVEFLVSFYNNEISEKSEIFDDQFSVERPDGSNFTLKIRSTKLEDSAMYFCASSPPGLAGEMGTDTQYFGPGTRLTVL.

This chain uses TRBV14 with TRBJ2-5; 7 bases are a match to TRBD1. This CDR3 has 15 residues. V trimming: 4 bases; J trimming: 4 bases; junction bases outside the gene matches: 9. Germline V gene lookup returns CDR1 SGHDN and CDR2 FVKESK. The CDR3 DNA sequence: TGTGCCAGCAGCCCCGACAGGGTTGGAGGAGAGACCCAGTACTTC. This encodes CASSPDRVGGETQYF.

This clone was observed a handful of times. The DNA of the CDR3 is TGTGCCAGCAGCCATACAGTCGGGACAGCCTCCGGGGAGCTGTTTTTT. The encoded protein is CASSHTVGTASGELFF. V gene TRBV7-6 combines with J gene TRBJ2-2; 7 bases fit TRBD1. Germline CDR1 reads SGHVS; CDR2 reads FNYEAQ. The CDR3 is 16 residues long. Trimming cost V 5 bases and J 6 bases; bases outside gene matches: 12. Based on the CDR3 plus reference TRBV7-6 and TRBJ2-2, the full variable domain is GAGVSQSPRYKVTKRGQDVALRCDPISGHVSLYWYRQALGQGPEFLTYFNYEAQQDKSGLPNDRFSAERPEGSISTLTIQRTEQRDSAMYRCASSHTVGTASGELFFGEGSRLTVL.

The chain couples TRBV15 to TRBJ2-2, with TRBD2 matching 14 bases. The V gene end was trimmed by 1 base and the J gene end by 6 bases; junction bases not matched to a gene: 1. Germline loops: CDR1 LNHNV, CDR2 YYDKDF (reference sequence). CDR3 length: 16 amino acids. CDR3 sequence (DNA): TGTGCCACCAGCAGAGGGGGACTAGCGGGAGCCGGGGAGCTGTTTTTT. It is translated as CATSRGGLAGAGELFF.

This clone was counted between two and nine times. The chain is built from TRBV5-1 and TRBJ2-1, with 8 bases fitting TRBD2. Germline assignment: CDR1 SGHRS and CDR2 YFSETQ. The CDR3 spans 16 residues. Trimming at V came to 5 bases and at J to 5 bases, leaving 12 bases not matched to a gene. In DNA form, the CDR3 reads TGCGCCAGCAGGATAGCCCTGCGGGAGGCCGACAATGAGCAGTTCTTC. Protein: CASRIALREADNEQFF.

The chain couples TRBV6-5 to TRBJ1-1; weak D call: TRBD1 (5 bases). Germline V gene data show CDR1 as MNHEY and CDR2 as SVGAGI. Trimming removed 5 bases at V and 4 bases at J, with 11 bases between. The CDR3 totals 13 residues. The CDR3 DNA follows: TGTGCCAGCAGTGCATTCAGGGCCACTGAAGCTTTCTTT. It is translated as CASSAFRATEAFF.

V and J are TRBV28 and TRBJ2-7; perhaps TRBD1 as D (5 bases). V shed 8 bases and J shed 5 bases, with 22 bases lying between them. This CDR3 contains 15 residues. Germline V gene sequence: CDR1 MDHEN, CDR2 SYDVKM. Written as DNA, the CDR3 is TGTGCCAGCGCCCGGCTTGACTCCTTAGGGGACGAGCAGTACTTC. It specifies CASARLDSLGDEQYF.

The rearrangement links TRBV2 to TRBJ2-3; 10 nucleotides align to TRBD2. Germline V gene lookup returns CDR1 SNHLY and CDR2 FYNNEI. The V segment lost 3 bases and the J segment 1 base; nucleotides outside the gene matches: 4. The CDR3 sequence is 16 residues long. In DNA form, the CDR3 reads TGTGCCAGCAGTGAGGTAGCGGGAGGACGCACAGATACGCAGTATTTT. Encoded protein: CASSEVAGGRTDTQYF.

The genes are TRBV27 and TRBJ2-6, with D possibly TRBD1 on 6 matching bases. Germline lookup yields CDR1 MNHEY and CDR2 SMNVEV (reference sequence). Trimming took 5 bases from V and 3 from J, leaving 11 bases between them. This CDR3 spans 15 amino acids. Here the CDR3 DNA reads TGTGCCAGCAGTGACACAGGGATTGGGGCCAACGTCCTGACTTTC. This encodes CASSDTGIGANVLTF.